This passage covers 27 T cell receptor beta chains from one sample sequenced in a study of blood T cells in healthy people across ages. Together with a sample-barcoded 5' primer, a J-beta primer mix was included in a second PCR lasting roughly 6 to 12 cycles. TCRdb processed the 5' RACE reads anew with MiXCR; each CDR3 protein has one entry. The data contain hundreds of thousands of distinct CDR3 sequences, roughly 50% of them singletons. The sequenced material came from blood. All receptors derive from a woman aged 55 to 70 in good health.

This chain links TRBV20-1 with TRBJ1-2; 12 bases align to TRBD1. Looked up from germline, CDR1 is DFQATT and CDR2 is SNEGSKA (reference sequence). The V and J ends lost 0 bases and 0 bases, in that order; junction bases with no gene match: 14. The CDR3 extends over 20 amino acids. The DNA of the CDR3 is TGCAGTGCTAGAGATACCGGGACAGGGGGCCGAGAGGGTACTAACTATGGCTACACCTTC. Amino acids: CSARDTGTGGREGTNYGYTF.

This clonotype was seen more than once but under ten times. The V gene is TRBV20-1, the J gene TRBJ2-1, with TRBD2 matching 13 bases. V lost 6 bases to trimming and J lost 8 bases; unmatched junction nucleotides: 19. Germline V CDR1 and CDR2: DFQATT, SNEGSKA (reference sequence). This CDR3 region has 18 residues. CDR3 nucleotides: TGCAGTGCACTACCGGGACTAGCGGGACTCTGGGCACCCGATGAGCAGTTCTTC. Translated, it gives CSALPGLAGLWAPDEQFF.

The table lists this clonotype with many counts. This sequence joins TRBV18 and TRBJ2-7; D remains ambiguous. Deletions cut 3 bases from V and 2 bases from J, with 17 bases between. The V gene's germline CDR1 is KGHSH and CDR2 LQKENI. The CDR3 sequence is 16 residues long. CDR3 sequence: CASSPFEPGLAYEQYF. The DNA for the CDR3 is TGTGCCAGCTCACCTTTCGAACCGGGCCTCGCCTACGAGCAGTACTTC. Based on the CDR3 plus reference TRBV18 and TRBJ2-7, the full variable domain is NAGVMQNPRHLVRRRGQEARLRCSPMKGHSHVYWYRQLPEEGLKFMVYLQKENIIDESGMPKERFSAEFPKEGPSILRIQQVVRGDSAAYFCASSPFEPGLAYEQYFGPGTRLTVT.

This clonotype was seen more than once but under ten times. V usage is TRBV27 and J usage is TRBJ2-1; the D gene could be TRBD1 or TRBD2 (5 bases each). Trimming cost V 6 bases and J 12 bases, with 15 bases left between them. The CDR3 covers 12 residues. The germline V gene encodes CDR1 MNHEY and CDR2 SMNVEV (reference sequence). The CDR3 protein is CASRRDEGRQFF. CDR3 sequence (DNA): TGTGCCAGCAGAAGGGATGAGGGGCGGCAGTTCTTC.

At least ten counts were recorded for this clonotype. The genes are TRBV28 and TRBJ2-4; perhaps D is TRBD1 or TRBD2 (5 bases each). CDR1 MDHEN and CDR2 SYDVKM come from the germline V gene. CDR3 length: 13 residues. V shed 7 bases and J shed 3 bases, with 10 bases lying between them. CDR3 nucleotides: TGTGCCAGCACCTCTGGGGGCAAAAACATTCAGTACTTC. It is translated as CASTSGGKNIQYF.

This clonotype has just a few counts. The chain's CDR3 is CASSLDRDRLAKNIQYF. The CDR3 DNA follows: TGTGCCAGCAGCTTAGATAGGGACAGACTAGCCAAAAACATTCAGTACTTC. V and J are TRBV7-2 and TRBJ2-4; 7 bases line up with TRBD1. Germline CDR1 SGHTA, CDR2 FQGNSA. V shed 1 base, J shed 0 bases, and the junction held 6 bases outside the gene matches. CDR3 size: 17 residues.

The chain employs TRBV28 and TRBJ1-2, with a weak D call TRBD1 (5 bases). Germline V lookup: CDR1 MDHEN, CDR2 SYDVKM. The CDR3 length is 16 residues. The V gene lost 4 bases and the J gene lost 0 bases, with 15 bases spanning the gap. The DNA for the CDR3 is TGTGCCAGCAGTTCCCCCTTTGGGGGGGCTAACTATGGCTACACCTTC. Amino acid sequence: CASSSPFGGANYGYTF.

The chain uses TRBV15 and TRBJ2-1; D is unclear. The germline V gene has CDR1 LNHNV and CDR2 YYDKDF (reference sequence). Trimming took 1 base from V and 7 from J, leaving 5 bases between them. This CDR3 has 12 amino acids. CDR3 residues: CATSRVSNEQFF. In nucleotides, the CDR3 is TGTGCCACCAGCAGAGTATCGAATGAGCAGTTCTTC. Drawing the rest from reference TRBV15 and TRBJ2-1, the complete variable domain is DAMVIQNPRYQVTQFGKPVTLSCSQTLNHNVMYWYQQKSSQAPKLLFHYYDKDFNNEADTPDNFQSRRPNTSFCFLDIRSPGLGDTAMYLCATSRVSNEQFFGPGTRLTVL.

The chain recombines TRBV7-9 with TRBJ2-5, with 9 bases lining up with TRBD1. With V trimmed by 4 bases and J by 4 bases, 7 bases remained unmatched. Looked up from germline, CDR1 is SEHNR and CDR2 is FQNEAQ (reference sequence). There are 15 residues in the CDR3. The CDR3 coding sequence is TGTGCCAGCAGCTCTACAGGGGGCACCTCAGAGACCCAGTACTTC. This gives the protein CASSSTGGTSETQYF.

The chain recombines TRBV28 with TRBJ2-7; 7 nucleotides line up with TRBD2. Germline lookup yields CDR1 MDHEN and CDR2 SYDVKM. The ends lost 4 bases at V and 7 bases at J; junction bases unmatched: 19. The CDR3 loop spans 17 amino acids. CDR3 region: CASSSRTRELSYNEQYF. CDR3 bases: TGTGCCAGCAGTTCACGGACTAGAGAGCTTTCCTACAATGAGCAGTACTTC. Variable domain in full (rest from reference TRBV28 and TRBJ2-7): DVKVTQSSRYLVKRTGEKVFLECVQDMDHENMFWYRQDPGLGLRLIYFSYDVKMKEKGDIPEGYSVSREKKERFSLILESASTNQTSMYLCASSSRTRELSYNEQYFGPGTRLTVT.

The genes are TRBV12-3 or TRBV12-4 and TRBJ2-3; D may match TRBD1 or TRBD2 (7 bases each). The CDR3 extends over 17 amino acids. Trimming removed 4 bases from V and 2 bases from J, with 19 bases in between. The CDR3 region has the DNA TGTGCCAGCAGTTCCACTGGGGGGGGACAGAACACAGATACGCAGTATTTT. Its protein is CASSSTGGGQNTDTQYF.

This sequence joins TRBV10-3 and TRBJ2-1; possibly TRBD2 for D (5 bases). Trimming left V 2 bases short and J 5 bases short, with 13 bases between. The V gene's germline CDR1 is ENHRY and CDR2 SYGVKD. The CDR3 is made up of 15 amino acids. The CDR3 DNA is TGTGCCATCAGTGAGGGAGGCTTCGGAAACAATGAGCAGTTCTTC. As protein: CAISEGGFGNNEQFF.

This clonotype was counted between two and nine times. The V call is TRBV5-1, the J call TRBJ1-4; D is possibly TRBD1 (5 bases). The germline CDR1 and CDR2 sequences are SGHRS and YFSETQ. The ends were cut back, 6 bases at V and 3 bases at J, with 15 bases in the middle. The CDR3 loop spans 15 amino acids. The DNA for the CDR3 is TGCGCCAGCAACGTTTGGGGACGGGCTAATGAAAAACTGTTTTTT. It specifies CASNVWGRANEKLFF. The whole variable domain, remainder taken from reference TRBV5-1 and TRBJ1-4, is KAGVTQTPRYLIKTRGQQVTLSCSPISGHRSVSWYQQTPGQGLQFLFEYFSETQRNKGNFPGRFSGRQFSNSRSEMNVSTLELGDSALYLCASNVWGRANEKLFFGSGTQLSVL.

The sample holds a few counts of this clonotype. The chain combines TRBV12-3 or TRBV12-4 with TRBJ2-7, with 9 bases matching TRBD1. The CDR3 runs 15 residues. The V gene end was trimmed by 7 bases and the J gene end by 0 bases; junction bases not matched to a gene: 7. In DNA, the CDR3 is TGTGCCAGCAATTCGGGGACAGGGTCCTCCTACGAGCAGTACTTC. This translates into CASNSGTGSSYEQYF.

J is TRBJ1-4 and V is TRBV28; the match to TRBD1 covers 7 bases. The trim removed 5 bases at V and 7 bases at J, leaving 10 bases unmatched. The CDR3 runs to 15 residues. Germline loops: CDR1 MDHEN, CDR2 SYDVKM. This chain's CDR3 is CASSRLQGSGEKLFF. The DNA of the CDR3 is TGTGCCAGCAGTCGCTTACAGGGGAGTGGTGAAAAACTGTTTTTT.

A note on this clonotype: A much larger clone sits a single nucleotide away, making a read error possible. This chain uses TRBV28 with TRBJ2-7, with 9 bases identical to TRBD2. Germline assignment: CDR1 MDHEN and CDR2 SYDVKM. The CDR3 has 14 residues. The CDR3: CASRGSGSSYELYF. Written as DNA, the CDR3 is TGTGCCAGCAGGGGTAGCGGGAGCTCCTACGAGCTGTACTTC.

The chain uses TRBV5-1 and TRBJ2-1; no firm D call. Trimming took 3 bases from V and 0 from J, leaving 7 bases between them. Germline CDR1 is SGHRS and CDR2 is YFSETQ. The CDR3 runs 14 residues. The CDR3 here is CASSSHSSYNEQFF. Here the CDR3 DNA reads TGCGCCAGCAGCTCCCACAGCTCCTACAATGAGCAGTTCTTC. Based on the CDR3 plus reference TRBV5-1 and TRBJ2-1, the full variable domain is KAGVTQTPRYLIKTRGQQVTLSCSPISGHRSVSWYQQTPGQGLQFLFEYFSETQRNKGNFPGRFSGRQFSNSRSEMNVSTLELGDSALYLCASSSHSSYNEQFFGPGTRLTVL.

Turning to this clonotype: A read error may explain this, as a much larger clone is one base away. The rearrangement joins TRBV29-1 to TRBJ2-7, with D unclear. V dropped 6 bases and J dropped 7 bases, with 22 bases sitting between them. This CDR3 has 14 residues. CDR1 SQVTM and CDR2 ANQGSEA come from the germline V gene. The CDR3 DNA is TGCAGCGTCAATGGGTACGTGACCGACAATGAGCAGTACTTC. It yields the protein CSVNGYVTDNEQYF.

The chain has TRBV11-2 and TRBJ2-1; D remains unclear. CDR3 length: 13 residues. CDR1 is SGHAT and CDR2 is FQNNGV in the germline V gene. V dropped 0 bases and J dropped 6 bases, with 6 bases sitting between them. CDR3 nucleotides: TGTGCCAGCAGCTTAGAGGTAGCCAATGAGCAGTTCTTC. Translation: CASSLEVANEQFF.

This clonotype was recorded a few times. The CDR3 loop is CASSRTMNTEAFF. Written as DNA, the CDR3 is TGTGCCAGCTCACGGACTATGAACACTGAAGCTTTCTTT. The chain is built from TRBV18 and TRBJ1-1; D not certain. This CDR3 has 13 residues. V lost 4 bases, J lost 0 bases, and 6 bases lay in between. Germline CDR1 reads KGHSH; CDR2 reads LQKENI.

This clonotype was detected only once. This chain joins TRBV6-1 and TRBJ2-2; D ambiguous. From germline, CDR1 is MNHNS and CDR2 SASEGT. The V gene lost 1 base and the J gene lost 4 bases, with 16 bases spanning the gap. This CDR3 region has 17 residues. In DNA form, the CDR3 reads TGTGCCAGCAGTGAAGGTGTTGCTGGAGAACGCACCGGGGAGCTGTTTTTT. Translating it yields CASSEGVAGERTGELFF.

This clonotype was seen more than once but under ten times. V usage is TRBV14 and J usage is TRBJ1-4; TRBD1 aligns across 10 bases. CDR1 is SGHDN and CDR2 is FVKESK in the germline V gene. The CDR3 length is 15 residues. The V and J ends lost 4 bases and 8 bases, in that order; junction bases with no gene match: 7. The DNA of the CDR3 is TGTGCCAGCAGCCCCAGGACAGGGGGTATGGAAAAACTGTTTTTT. It translates to CASSPRTGGMEKLFF.

The sample holds a few counts of this clonotype. The chain combines TRBV11-2 with TRBJ2-1, with TRBD1 identical over 8 bases. V lost 3 bases, J lost 7 bases, and 11 bases stayed unmatched. The CDR3 length is 16 residues. The germline V gene has CDR1 SGHAT and CDR2 FQNNGV. CDR3 region: CASSLGRQGNKNEQFF. The CDR3 DNA is TGTGCCAGCAGCTTGGGGAGACAGGGGAATAAGAATGAGCAGTTCTTC. Together with reference TRBV11-2 and TRBJ2-1, the CDR3 gives the full variable domain: EAGVAQSPRYKIIEKRQSVAFWCNPISGHATLYWYQQILGQGPKLLIQFQNNGVVDDSQLPKDRFSAERLKGVDSTLKIQPAKLEDSAVYLCASSLGRQGNKNEQFFGPGTRLTVL.

This clonotype was observed a few times. The J gene is TRBJ2-1, the V gene TRBV27; 8 bases are shared with TRBD2. V dropped 5 bases and J dropped 9; count of bases not matched to a gene: 9. The CDR3 has 14 residues. Germline V lookup: CDR1 MNHEY, CDR2 SMNVEV (reference sequence). Here the CDR3 DNA reads TGTGCCAGCAGTATTAGCGGGAAGGGGGGTGAGCAGTTCTTC. It is translated as CASSISGKGGEQFF.

The rearrangement uses TRBV4-3 and TRBJ2-7; 10 bases match TRBD2. This CDR3 has 20 amino acids. V lost 0 bases, J lost 7 bases, and 21 bases stayed unmatched. Germline-derived CDR1 and CDR2 are LGHNA and YSLEER. The CDR3 DNA is TGCGCCAGCAGCCAAGATAGTCCCCAGGCAAAGCGGGAGGGTGTGAATGAGCAGTACTTC. Translation gives CASSQDSPQAKREGVNEQYF.

The V gene is TRBV4-3, the J gene TRBJ2-1; D is possibly TRBD2 (5 bases). Trimming shortened V by 0 bases and J by 5 bases, and 20 bases separated the two germline ends. The length of the CDR3 is 18 residues. CDR1 and CDR2 from the germline V gene are LGHNA and YSLEER. This CDR3 is CASSQELSRGFNHNEQFF. The CDR3 DNA reads TGCGCCAGCAGCCAAGAGTTGAGCCGGGGTTTCAACCACAATGAGCAGTTCTTC.

This clonotype has only a few counts. The gene calls are TRBV28 and TRBJ2-7; D remains ambiguous. The CDR3 length is 16 residues. Germline-derived CDR1 and CDR2 are MDHEN and SYDVKM. The V gene lost 2 bases and the J gene lost 2 bases, with 16 bases spanning the gap. As DNA, the CDR3 is TGTGCCAGCAGTTTAGGGCCAGCCAATTCCCCCTACGAGCAGTACTTC. Protein sequence: CASSLGPANSPYEQYF.